This TCR beta chain is from a study of CD8 T cells in ankylosing spondylitis. General study results and limits: Earlier studies detected some motif variants in reactive arthritis synovial fluid and blood. As reported, disease-linked clones showed significant enrichment in matched ankylosing spondylitis synovial fluid.

This clonotype was observed many times. Its antigen is still unknown. The CDR3 is 16 residues long. The germline gives CDR1 SGHNT, CDR2 YYREEE (reference sequence). V lost 6 bases to trimming and J lost 8 bases; unmatched junction nucleotides: 17. Using its own MiXCR run on the 5' RACE reads, TCRdb lists one record per CDR3 protein. The sample records some 250,000 distinct CDR3 sequences, roughly 10% being singletons. The origin of this receptor is a male donor with ankylosing spondylitis or in good health (not recorded which). The sequencing sample was made of blood, either unsorted or a sorted T cell fraction (not recorded which). The chain employs TRBV5-4 and TRBJ2-1, with 7 bases identical to TRBD1. DNA of the CDR3: TGTGCCAGCACCTGGAATCCAACAGGGGTAAACCATGAGCAGTTCTTC. It codes for CASTWNPTGVNHEQFF.